These T cell receptor beta chains were read from a single sample in a study of cytomegalovirus exposure and HLA in healthy donors. TCRdb's table, derived via immunoSEQ multiplex PCR, lists solely in-frame clones and lacks some. The table lists 110,000 to 150,000 clones, over 80% of them singletons. Sequenced input: PBMCs. These receptors were collected from a male donor in good health and CMV-seronegative. Each CDR3 is given with its conserved first and last residue. The D gene is left open where the match is weak. Expanded clones are given a class, and other clones once, few, many or no size at all.

d_gene	abundance	j_gene	v_gene	len	CDR3nt	CDR3aa
TRBD1	few	TRBJ2-2	TRBV6-5	15	TGTGCCAGCAGTTACGGGACAGGGAACACCGGGGAGCTGTTTTTT	CASSYGTGNTGELFF
-	-	TRBJ2-7	TRBV7-8	15	TGTGCCAGCAGCGAAGGAGGTGGACAGACCTACGAGCAGTACTTC	CASSEGGGQTYEQYF
-	-	TRBJ2-5	TRBV5-1	12	TGCGCCAGCAGCTTGACAGAAGGGACCCAGTACTTC	CASSLTEGTQYF
TRBD1	-	TRBJ2-2	TRBV27	13	TGTGCCAGGGACAGGGTTAGTACCGGGGAGCTGTTTTTT	CARDRVSTGELFF
TRBD1	-	TRBJ2-7	TRBV14	15	TGTGCCAGCAGCCAGGGCTCAGGGGGATCCTACGAGCAGTACTTC	CASSQGSGGSYEQYF
TRBD1	-	TRBJ1-1	TRBV2	14	TGTGCCAGCAGATACAGGGGGAAGAACACTGAAGCTTTCTTT	CASRYRGKNTEAFF
-	-	TRBJ1-1	TRBV15	15	TGTGCCACCAGCAGAGATCCGGGTTTGAACACTGAAGCTTTCTTT	CATSRDPGLNTEAFF
-	-	TRBJ1-1	TRBV7-9	14	TGTGCCAGCAGCTTAGAACGGGTAAACACTGAAGCTTTCTTT	CASSLERVNTEAFF
-	-	TRBJ2-2	TRBV11-3	16	TGTGCCAGCAGCTTATCTCCCAGGGGCTGCACCGGGGAGCTGTTTTTT	CASSLSPRGCTGELFF
TRBD1	-	TRBJ2-5	TRBV2	13	TGTGCCAGCAGACAGGGGAAGGATGAGACCCAGTACTTC	CASRQGKDETQYF
TRBD2	-	TRBJ2-5	TRBV5-5	16	TGTGCCAGCAGCATAGGACTAGCGGGACCCCAAGAGACCCAGTACTTC	CASSIGLAGPQETQYF
-	-	TRBJ2-5	TRBV7-3	16	TGTGCCAGCAGCTTAGTGGGGGGAGCCTTGGGAGAGACCCAGTACTTC	CASSLVGGALGETQYF
TRBD1	-	TRBJ2-1	TRBV6-1	13	TGTGCCAGCAGTGAAAGTGGGGGACAGGGGTGGTTCTTC	CASSESGGQGWFF
-	-	TRBJ2-1	TRBV7-9	12	TGTGCCAGCAGCACCCACTACGATGAGCAGTTCTTC	CASSTHYDEQFF
TRBD2	once	TRBJ2-3	TRBV7-9	15	TGTGCCAGCAGCTTAGTTGCGGGGGGTTCAGATACGCAGTATTTT	CASSLVAGGSDTQYF
-	-	TRBJ2-7	TRBV7-2	15	TGTGCCAGCAGCTTAGGGGCAGGGGAAATGTACGAGCAGTACTTC	CASSLGAGEMYEQYF
-	-	TRBJ2-7	TRBV30	12	TGTGCCTGGACCGGAGGACGTACGACGCAGTACTTC	CAWTGGRTTQYF
TRBD2	-	TRBJ2-2	TRBV7-7	16	TGTGCCAGCAGCCCGGTAGCGGGAGTCGACACCGGGGAGCTGTTTTTT	CASSPVAGVDTGELFF
TRBD2	-	TRBJ2-5	TRBV6-6	14	TGTGCCAGCAGGCTAGCGGGACCTGTAGAGACCCAGTACTTC	CASRLAGPVETQYF
TRBD1	-	TRBJ1-1	TRBV5-1	20	TGCGCCAGCAGCTCTTTTCCGGGGACAGGGGCTGGAAGTATGAACACTGAAGCTTTCTTT	CASSSFPGTGAGSMNTEAFF
TRBD2	few	TRBJ2-7	TRBV6-1	17	TGTGCCAGCAGTGGTGCCAGACTAGCGGAGCCCTCCTACGAGCAGTACTTC	CASSGARLAEPSYEQYF
TRBD2	-	TRBJ2-1	TRBV7-3	15	TGTGCCAGCAGCTTACTAGCGGGGGACATGAATGAGCAGTTCTTC	CASSLLAGDMNEQFF
-	once	TRBJ1-1	TRBV7-8	14	TGTGCCAGCAGCCCGCGGGGGATGAACACTGAAGCTTTCTTT	CASSPRGMNTEAFF
-	-	TRBJ2-7	TRBV15	14	TGTGCCACCAGCAGAGACCCGGAGTCCTACGAGCAGTACTTC	CATSRDPESYEQYF
TRBD1	-	TRBJ2-3	TRBV7-9	16	TGTGCCAGCAGCTTAGGGGTCGGACAGGATAGAAATACGCAGTATTTT	CASSLGVGQDRNTQYF
TRBD2	once	TRBJ2-1	TRBV6-5	15	TGTGCCAGCAGTTACTCGACGGGGGGGCAAGGTGAGCAGTTCTTC	CASSYSTGGQGEQFF